Reported below is one T cell receptor beta chain. The ends were cut back, 3 bases at V and 8 bases at J, with 17 bases in the middle. The CDR3 is made up of 16 amino acids. Germline CDR1 SEHNR, CDR2 FQNEAQ (reference sequence). Per the original data handling: How many nucleated cells were present was estimated from reference gene primer amplification. Using immunoSEQ multiplex PCR, the repertoire was profiled, and TCRdb retains in-frame clones only, with some absent. The DNA was the basis for D and trimming; V, J and clone size are from that table. The sample shows roughly 68,000 clones, about 81% of them seen only once. The data were obtained in a study of blood T cell repertoires in COVID-19. Overall study context: Sites in the United States, Italy and Spain provided acute and convalescent COVID-19 samples. The analysed material was cDNA or gDNA that came from T cells, B-cell-depleted T cells, or PBMCs.

The clonotype originates from a human donor in a cohort sampled during active COVID-19. Material: peripheral blood. This rearrangement joins TRBV7-9 to TRBJ1-6; D is possibly TRBD1 (6 bases). The CDR3 spells CASSFIQGGGDSPLHF. The DNA for the CDR3 is TGTGCCAGCAGCTTCATACAGGGAGGGGGTGATTCACCCCTCCACTTT. Variable domain in full (rest from reference TRBV7-9 and TRBJ1-6): DTGVSQNPRHKITKRGQNVTFRCDPISEHNRLYWYRQTLGQGPEFLTYFQNEAQLEKSRLLSDRFSAERPKGSFSTLEIQRTEQGDSAMYLCASSFIQGGGDSPLHFGNGTRLTVT.